The 13 T cell receptor beta chains below were found in one sample sequenced in a study of T cells in Graves' hyperthyroidism and ophthalmopathy. It was RNA transcripts that yielded the amplified TCR beta CDR3 regions. During a first-round RT-PCR of the TCR CDR3, the HTBI primer set was used. Each CDR3 protein gets one entry after TCRdb re-called the multiplex PCR reads with MiXCR. The table includes 450,000 to 700,000 distinct CDR3 sequences, under 60% detected once. Sequencing used peripheral blood or thyroid tissue (not recorded which). The receptors derive from a woman between 18 and 30 years old with Graves' hyperthyroidism.

This clonotype appeared once. This may be a read error: a much more frequent sequence differs by one nucleotide. In DNA form, the CDR3 reads TGTGCCAGCTCCGGGACAGGGCGCACCGGGGAGCTGTTTTTT. It encodes CASSGTGRTGELFF. This rearrangement joins TRBV12-3 or TRBV12-4 to TRBJ2-2, with 9 bases identical to TRBD1. V lost 8 bases and J lost 4; bases outside the gene matches: 5. The CDR3 loop spans 14 amino acids.

Only a few counts were recorded for this clonotype. The chain combines TRBV5-5 with TRBJ1-4; D is perhaps TRBD1 (5 bases). Germline assignment: CDR1 SGHKS and CDR2 YYEKEE (reference sequence). The CDR3 runs 17 residues. Trimming pared 5 bases from V and 3 bases from J, leaving 20 bases between. CDR3 loop: CASSSSPSRDPNEKLFF. In DNA form, the CDR3 reads TGTGCCAGCAGTTCTTCCCCCTCCCGGGACCCTAATGAAAAACTGTTTTTT.

This clonotype was observed many times. The chain uses TRBV12-5 and TRBJ1-2; 8 bases line up with TRBD1. The CDR3 totals 14 residues. Losses at the gene ends were 6 bases for V and 4 bases for J; bases not matched to a gene: 7. In germline, CDR1 is LGHNT, CDR2 FRNRAP. In nucleotides, the CDR3 is TGTGCTAGTGGGCCGGGACAGGCGTTCTATGGCTACACCTTC. This translates into CASGPGQAFYGYTF.

The V and J genes are TRBV12-3 or TRBV12-4 and TRBJ2-2, with TRBD2 matching 9 bases. V lost 3 bases, J lost 1 base, and 12 bases stayed unmatched. The CDR3 sequence is 19 residues long. CDR3 in amino acids: CASSFSVPSGRLNTGELFF. DNA of the CDR3: TGTGCCAGCAGTTTTAGCGTTCCCAGCGGGAGGCTGAACACCGGGGAGCTGTTTTTT.

In regard to this clonotype: At one of its ends the junction is not consistent with the germline gene, which may arise from a read error. V is TRBV7-9 and J is TRBJ2-7; possible D gene TRBD2, 5 bases. CDR1 and CDR2 (germline): SEHNR, FQNEAQ (reference sequence). CDR3 length: 16 residues. The CDR3 DNA follows: TGTGCCAGCAGCCAACCGCCGGGGAGTAAGGGCTACGGGCAGTACTTC. It codes for CASSQPPGSKGYGQYF.

This clonotype was seen at least ten times. This rearrangement joins TRBV24-1 to TRBJ2-7; 13 bases match TRBD2. V shed 4 bases and J 3 bases; nucleotides not matched to a gene: 8. This CDR3 region has 17 residues. The V gene's germline CDR1 is KGHDR and CDR2 SFDVKD. The CDR3 DNA sequence: TGTGCCACCAGTGAAGCTGGACTAGCGGGAGAACTCTACGAGCAGTACTTC. It yields the protein CATSEAGLAGELYEQYF.

This clonotype was seen a handful of times. The rearrangement uses TRBV4-1 and TRBJ1-3, with TRBD1 matching over 7 bases. The J segment lost 0 bases and the V segment lost 2 bases, leaving 4 bases of the junction unmatched. The CDR3 spans 16 residues. Germline CDR1 is MGHRA and CDR2 is YSYEKL. CDR3 region: CASSQFGTASGNTIYF. In DNA form, the CDR3 reads TGCGCCAGCAGCCAATTCGGGACAGCCTCTGGAAACACCATATATTTT.

V gene TRBV2 combines with J gene TRBJ2-3; 8 positions match TRBD2. This CDR3 has 16 amino acids. V gave up 5 bases and J gave up 3 bases; unmatched junction bases: 10. Germline V lookup: CDR1 SNHLY, CDR2 FYNNEI. CDR3 protein: CASSSPGLVETDTQYF. The CDR3 DNA reads TGTGCCAGCAGTTCCCCGGGACTAGTGGAAACAGATACGCAGTATTTT.

This clonotype was counted at least ten times. The CDR3 here is CASSPHQTRGALEQETQYF. CDR3 coding DNA: TGCGCCAGCAGCCCCCATCAAACCCGGGGGGCATTGGAGCAAGAGACCCAGTACTTC. The rearrangement links TRBV4-3 to TRBJ2-5; maybe TRBD2 (7 bases). The CDR3 length is 19 residues. Per the germline V gene, CDR1 is LGHNA and CDR2 is YSLEER. With 4 bases removed from V and 2 bases from J, the gap between germline ends came to 26 bases.

The V and J genes are TRBV15 and TRBJ2-3; the match to TRBD2 covers 10 bases. The CDR3 is 15 amino acids. Germline CDR1 reads LNHNV; CDR2 reads YYDKDF (reference sequence). Trimming removed 6 bases from V and 4 bases from J; junction bases left unmatched: 7. In DNA, the CDR3 is TGTGCCACCAGAAGCGGGGGGGCCCCCGCAGATACGCAGTATTTT. This encodes CATRSGGAPADTQYF. The whole variable domain, filled in from reference TRBV15 and TRBJ2-3, reads DAMVIQNPRYQVTQFGKPVTLSCSQTLNHNVMYWYQQKSSQAPKLLFHYYDKDFNNEADTPDNFQSRRPNTSFCFLDIRSPGLGDTAMYLCATRSGGAPADTQYFGPGTRLTVL.

The V gene is TRBV7-6, the J gene TRBJ2-2; D is perhaps TRBD2 (6 bases). V was clipped by 5 bases and J by 5 bases, with 18 bases between them. CDR1 SGHVS and CDR2 FNYEAQ come from the germline V gene. The CDR3 totals 16 residues. The CDR3 sequence is CASSPREGGYTGELFF. The CDR3 coding sequence is TGTGCCAGCAGCCCCCGAGAGGGAGGATATACCGGGGAGCTGTTTTTT.

This clonotype was recorded many times. The chain uses TRBV7-8 and TRBJ2-7; D is ambiguous. V lost 1 base to trimming and J lost 0 bases, with 7 bases between them. Germline V gene data show CDR1 as SGHVS and CDR2 as FQNEAQ. The CDR3 covers 14 residues. The CDR3 bases are TGTGCCAGCAGCTTAGATTTCGGCTCCTACGAGCAGTACTTC. As protein: CASSLDFGSYEQYF.

This chain connects TRBV10-3 to TRBJ1-6; 7 bases line up with TRBD1. This CDR3 has 15 residues. CDR1 and CDR2 (germline): ENHRY, SYGVKD. With 4 bases clipped from V and 9 bases from J, the junction kept 9 bases outside the gene matches. The CDR3 region is CAISVDREGSSPLHF. CDR3 DNA sequence: TGTGCCATCAGTGTCGACAGGGAAGGGAGTTCACCCCTCCACTTT.